Listed here are 29 T cell receptor beta chains from one sample, sequenced in a study of somatic mutations in cytotoxic T cells in rheumatoid arthritis. The table came from immunoSEQ multiplex PCR; TCRdb's copy has only in-frame clones and leaves some out. This sample has about 16,000 clones, with approximately 84% found just once. The sequenced material came from CD8+ T cells sorted from blood. These receptor sequences come from an adult with rheumatoid arthritis.

The CDR3 region has the DNA TGTGCCAGCAGCCCCCCTAGCGGGGGGGCTGGGGAGCAGTTCTTC. Protein sequence: CASSPPSGGAGEQFF. The genes are TRBV9 and TRBJ2-1; 12 nucleotides match TRBD2. Trimming took 4 bases from V and 10 from J; bases not matched to a gene: 9. The CDR3 consists of 15 residues. Germline V gene data show CDR1 as SGDLS and CDR2 as YYNGEE.

The genes are TRBV6-6 and TRBJ1-5, with D unclear. The CDR3 loop spans 15 amino acids. V lost 8 bases to trimming and J lost 0 bases, with 14 bases between them. Germline loops: CDR1 MNHNY, CDR2 SVGAGI (reference sequence). The CDR3 DNA follows: TGTGCCAGCGGGGTAATAAAGGATAGCAATCAGCCCCAGCATTTT. Its protein product is CASGVIKDSNQPQHF.

V is TRBV6-5 and J is TRBJ1-2; D uncertain. V gave up 0 bases and J gave up 11 bases, with 10 bases separating them. Per the germline V gene, CDR1 is MNHEY and CDR2 is SVGAGI. This CDR3 spans 12 amino acids. CDR3 amino acids: CASSYSGGTYTF. In DNA form, the CDR3 reads TGTGCCAGCAGTTACTCAGGAGGAACATACACCTTC.

V is TRBV13 and J is TRBJ1-5, with a tentative D call TRBD1 (6 bases). Germline V lookup: CDR1 PRHDT, CDR2 FYEKMQ (reference sequence). CDR3 length: 14 residues. Trimming removed 5 bases at V and 3 bases at J, with 11 bases between. The CDR3 reads CASSRQDHNQPQHF. The CDR3 nucleotides are TGTGCCAGCAGCCGACAGGACCACAATCAGCCCCAGCATTTT.

The chain recombines TRBV7-2 with TRBJ2-3; 8 positions match TRBD2. This CDR3 has 15 amino acids. V shed 8 bases and J 1 base; nucleotides not matched to a gene: 8. CDR1 and CDR2 (germline): SGHTA, FQGNSA. In DNA, the CDR3 is TGTGCCAGCCGATGGGCACTAGCGGGCACAGATACGCAGTATTTT. The encoded protein is CASRWALAGTDTQYF. The full variable domain, completed using reference TRBV7-2 and TRBJ2-3, is GAGVSQSPSNKVTEKGKDVELRCDPISGHTALYWYRQSLGQGLEFLIYFQGNSAPDKSGLPSDRFSAERTGGSVSTLTIQRTQQEDSAVYLCASRWALAGTDTQYFGPGTRLTVL.

The J gene is TRBJ2-7, the V gene TRBV7-8; perhaps TRBD1 as D (6 bases). Germline lookup yields CDR1 SGHVS and CDR2 FQNEAQ. V lost 1 base, J lost 2 bases, and 12 bases lay in between. This CDR3 contains 15 residues. As DNA, the CDR3 is TGTGCCAGCAGCTTAGACCAGGGGCCCCCCTACGAGCAGTACTTC. This sequence encodes CASSLDQGPPYEQYF.

The chain employs TRBV13 and TRBJ2-1, with D perhaps TRBD1 (5 bases). V lost 5 bases, J lost 3 bases, and 14 bases lay in between. There are 15 residues in the CDR3. CDR1 and CDR2 from the germline V gene are PRHDT and FYEKMQ (reference sequence). In DNA form, the CDR3 reads TGTGCCAGCAGCCCACAGGCCACGTTCTACAATGAGCAGTTCTTC. Amino acid sequence: CASSPQATFYNEQFF.

The V gene is TRBV5-4, the J gene TRBJ1-1, with a possible D match to TRBD1 (6 bases). There are 11 residues in the CDR3. Germline CDR1 SGHNT, CDR2 YYREEE (reference sequence). V was clipped by 0 bases and J by 11 bases, with 8 bases between them. The CDR3 DNA sequence: TGTGCCAGCAGCTTGGGGACAGACGCTTTCTTT. It translates to CASSLGTDAFF.

The V and J genes are TRBV30 and TRBJ1-2, with D unresolved. The CDR3 contains 13 residues. Germline CDR1 is GTSNPN and CDR2 is SVGIG (reference sequence). Trimming took off 1 base at V and 6 bases at J, with 12 bases between the two ends. CDR3 nucleotide sequence: TGTGCCTGGAGTGGGCGGCTTTCCCATGGCTACACCTTC. It translates to CAWSGRLSHGYTF.

DNA of the CDR3: TGTGCCAGCAGTTTAGCGGACCACTTAACCGGGGAGCTGTTTTTT. Translation: CASSLADHLTGELFF. V usage is TRBV27 and J usage is TRBJ2-2; D not resolved. Germline V gives CDR1 MNHEY, CDR2 SMNVEV (reference sequence). The CDR3 is 15 amino acids. V shed 2 bases and J shed 5 bases, with 12 bases lying between them.

This chain connects TRBV10-2 to TRBJ1-5, with TRBD1 as a possible D gene (5 bases). CDR3 length: 13 amino acids. V was pared by 4 bases and J by 6 bases, with 10 bases between. Germline V CDR1 and CDR2: WSHSY, SAAADI. CDR3 DNA sequence: TGCGCCAGCAGTGTGTCAGGGATTCAGCCCCAGCATTTT. Translated, it gives CASSVSGIQPQHF.

This rearrangement joins TRBV6-1 to TRBJ1-2; D is perhaps TRBD1 (5 bases). The V gene's germline CDR1 is MNHNS and CDR2 SASEGT. V was clipped by 3 bases and J by 3 bases, with 11 bases between them. The CDR3 contains 14 residues. The DNA for the CDR3 is TGTGCCAGCAGTGATGGCAGGGTGGACTATGGCTACACCTTC. Translated: CASSDGRVDYGYTF.

The chain employs TRBV19 and TRBJ1-1, with TRBD1 matching over 7 bases. Unmatched junction bases numbered 7, after V lost 5 bases and J lost 4 bases. Germline loops: CDR1 LNHDA, CDR2 SQIVND (reference sequence). The CDR3 is 14 amino acids. In DNA form, the CDR3 reads TGTGCCAGTAGTTCAGACAGGGCCGGCACTGAAGCTTTCTTT. Amino acid sequence: CASSSDRAGTEAFF.

This clone was seen only a few times. V and J are TRBV4-1 and TRBJ2-1; 10 bases are a match to TRBD1. Germline CDR1 is MGHRA and CDR2 is YSYEKL. V was clipped by 3 bases and J by 6 bases; unmatched bases: 2. The CDR3 spans 14 residues. In DNA, the CDR3 is TGCGCCAGCAGCCACGGGACAGGGGTCAATGAGCAGTTCTTC. This encodes CASSHGTGVNEQFF.

This clone is categorized as medium-sized (0.01 to 0.1%). This chain uses TRBV7-9 with TRBJ2-7, with TRBD1 as a possible D gene (7 bases). CDR3 length equals 14 residues. Germline V CDR1 and CDR2: SEHNR, FQNEAQ (reference sequence). The V end was cut by 2 bases, the J end by 3 bases, with 11 bases between. The DNA for the CDR3 is TGTGCCAGCAGCTTAACGCAGGGGGGCTACGAGCAGTACTTC. It codes for CASSLTQGGYEQYF. Looking up the rest from reference TRBV7-9 and TRBJ2-7 gives the full variable domain: DTGVSQNPRHKITKRGQNVTFRCDPISEHNRLYWYRQTLGQGPEFLTYFQNEAQLEKSRLLSDRFSAERPKGSFSTLEIQRTEQGDSAMYLCASSLTQGGYEQYFGPGTRLTVT.

This chain connects TRBV6-1 to TRBJ2-1; unclear D gene. This CDR3 has 12 residues. In germline, CDR1 is MNHNS, CDR2 SASEGT. Trimming shortened V by 4 bases and J by 6 bases, and 7 bases separated the two germline ends. Written as DNA, the CDR3 is TGTGCCAGCAGTGTCGGGCTCAATGAGCAGTTCTTC. It yields the protein CASSVGLNEQFF.

The chain recombines TRBV19 with TRBJ2-1; the D gene could be TRBD1 or TRBD2 (5 bases each). V gave up 8 bases and J gave up 3 bases, with 14 bases separating them. This CDR3 is 14 amino acids long. Germline V gene sequence: CDR1 LNHDA, CDR2 SQIVND (reference sequence). CDR3 sequence: CASVLRDGYNEQFF. CDR3 nucleotide sequence: TGTGCCAGTGTCCTCCGGGACGGCTACAATGAGCAGTTCTTC.

This clone was detected a few times. V is TRBV5-6 and J is TRBJ2-1; 9 nucleotides match TRBD2. The CDR3 is 14 amino acids. Germline CDR1 SGHDT, CDR2 YYEEEE. V dropped 5 bases and J dropped 8; count of bases not matched to a gene: 8. The CDR3 DNA reads TGTGCCAGCAGAGCGGGGGGTCATACAGATGAGCAGTTCTTC. Encoded protein: CASRAGGHTDEQFF.

In its sample, this clone was seen once. The germline gene is not matched at one end of the junction; a read error may be the cause. The rearrangement links TRBV7-7 to TRBJ2-3; the match to TRBD2 covers 7 bases. The CDR3 is 14 amino acids. The V gene's germline CDR1 is SSHAT and CDR2 FNYEAQ (reference sequence). For the CDR3, the DNA is TGTGCTAGCAGCATTAGCGGGAGCACAGATACGCAGTATTTT. Its protein is CASSISGSTDTQYF.

This clone was detected only once. The chain recombines TRBV2 with TRBJ1-1; no firm D call. Per germline, CDR1 SNHLY and CDR2 FYNNEI. V lost 3 bases and J 4 bases, leaving 6 bases between the germline ends. The CDR3 contains 12 residues. The CDR3 loop reads CASSDTVTEAFF. CDR3 nucleotides: TGTGCCAGCAGTGACACCGTCACTGAAGCTTTCTTT.

The chain uses TRBV7-2 and TRBJ2-7, with 9 bases matching TRBD1. The CDR3 runs 14 residues. The V gene end was trimmed by 5 bases and the J gene end by 2 bases; junction bases not matched to a gene: 4. Germline CDR1 and CDR2: SGHTA and FQGNSA. CDR3 loop: CASSLGTGTYEQYF. CDR3 DNA sequence: TGTGCCAGCAGCCTCGGGACAGGGACCTACGAGCAGTACTTC.

The chain combines TRBV9 with TRBJ2-1; 10 bases are shared with TRBD2. Germline V gives CDR1 SGDLS, CDR2 YYNGEE. The trim removed 0 bases at V and 9 bases at J, leaving 6 bases unmatched. This CDR3 is 15 amino acids long. The CDR3: CASSVGSSGGFEQFF. Here the CDR3 DNA reads TGTGCCAGCAGCGTAGGGAGTAGCGGGGGGTTTGAGCAGTTCTTC.

The chain employs TRBV6-5 and TRBJ2-2, with no clear D. Germline V gene data show CDR1 as MNHEY and CDR2 as SVGAGI. CDR3 size: 14 residues. Trimming removed 3 bases from V and 7 bases from J, with 12 bases in between. The chain's CDR3 is CASSYRTVGGELFF. DNA for the CDR3: TGTGCCAGCAGTTATAGGACCGTAGGCGGGGAGCTGTTTTTT.

This clone came up a few times. The rearrangement uses TRBV6-5 and TRBJ1-3; no clear D gene. The CDR3 contains 14 residues. The germline V and J ends were trimmed by 5 bases and 2 bases, with 10 bases remaining between them. Per germline, CDR1 MNHEY and CDR2 SVGAGI. The CDR3 DNA sequence: TGTGCCAGCAGTCCAGGATACACTGGAAACACCATATATTTT. This encodes CASSPGYTGNTIYF.

This sequence joins TRBV6-1 and TRBJ1-5; 7 bases agree with TRBD1. CDR3 length equals 14 residues. V lost 5 bases, J lost 6 bases, and 7 bases stayed unmatched. Germline V gives CDR1 MNHNS, CDR2 SASEGT. The CDR3 sequence: CASSPLGDSQPQHF. Here the CDR3 DNA reads TGTGCCAGCAGTCCCCTCGGGGACAGTCAGCCCCAGCATTTT.

A single count supports this clone. V usage is TRBV6-1 and J usage is TRBJ2-1, with TRBD2 as a possible D gene (7 bases). Germline V lookup: CDR1 MNHNS, CDR2 SASEGT. Deletions cut 2 bases from V and 6 bases from J, with 14 bases between. CDR3 length equals 15 residues. Here the CDR3 reads CASSEYAGASNEQFF. The CDR3 region has the DNA TGTGCCAGCAGTGAATATGCGGGGGCCAGCAATGAGCAGTTCTTC.

The gene calls are TRBV10-3 and TRBJ1-1, with D perhaps matching TRBD1 (5 bases). The CDR3 is 15 residues long. Germline CDR1 ENHRY, CDR2 SYGVKD. Between the trimmed V and J ends, which lost 0 bases and 5 bases, there was a span of 13 bases. CDR3 protein: CAISESGGGWTEAFF. The CDR3 DNA reads as TGTGCCATCAGTGAGTCCGGGGGTGGGTGGACTGAAGCTTTCTTT.

V and J are TRBV5-4 and TRBJ1-1; no clear D gene. Germline CDR1 and CDR2: SGHNT and YYREEE (reference sequence). The CDR3 has 12 amino acids. Trimming pared 2 bases from V and 5 bases from J, leaving 7 bases between. The CDR3, as DNA: TGTGCCAGCAGCTTACGTGGAACTGAAGCTTTCTTT. It encodes CASSLRGTEAFF. Filled out from reference TRBV5-4 and TRBJ1-1, the complete variable domain reads ETGVTQSPTHLIKTRGQQVTLRCSSQSGHNTVSWYQQALGQGPQFIFQYYREEENGRGNFPPRFSGLQFPNYSSELNVNALELDDSALYLCASSLRGTEAFFGQGTRLTVV.

The V gene is TRBV6-5, the J gene TRBJ2-2; 12 bases line up with TRBD2. CDR1 and CDR2 from the germline V gene are MNHEY and SVGAGI. CDR3 length: 15 residues. V lost 6 bases and J lost 8; bases outside the gene matches: 7. The CDR3 DNA reads TGTGCCAGCAGAGTGACTAGCGGGGGAGGAGGGGAGCTGTTTTTT. Encoded protein: CASRVTSGGGGELFF.